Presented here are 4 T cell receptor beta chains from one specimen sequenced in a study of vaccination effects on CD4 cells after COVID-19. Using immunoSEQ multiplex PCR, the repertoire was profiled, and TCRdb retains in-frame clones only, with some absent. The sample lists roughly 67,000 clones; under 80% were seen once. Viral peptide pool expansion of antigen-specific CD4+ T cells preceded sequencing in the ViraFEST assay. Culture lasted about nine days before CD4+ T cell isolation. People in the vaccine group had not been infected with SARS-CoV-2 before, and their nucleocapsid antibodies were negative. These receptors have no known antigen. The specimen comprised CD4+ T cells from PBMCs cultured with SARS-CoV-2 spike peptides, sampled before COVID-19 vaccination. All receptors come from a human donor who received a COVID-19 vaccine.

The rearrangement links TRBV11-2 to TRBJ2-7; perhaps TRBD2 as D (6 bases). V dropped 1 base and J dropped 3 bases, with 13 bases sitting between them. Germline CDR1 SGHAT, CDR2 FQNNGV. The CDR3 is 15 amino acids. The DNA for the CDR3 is TGTGCCAGCAGCTTAGTCGAAAGGGGAGGCTACGAGCAGTACGTC. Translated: CASSLVERGGYEQYV.

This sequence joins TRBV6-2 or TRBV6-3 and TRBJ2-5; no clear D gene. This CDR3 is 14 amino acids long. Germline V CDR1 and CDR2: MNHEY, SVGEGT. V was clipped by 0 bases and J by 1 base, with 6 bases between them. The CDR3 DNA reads TGTGCCAGCAGTTACTCACGTATCCAAGAGACCCAGTACTTC. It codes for CASSYSRIQETQYF.

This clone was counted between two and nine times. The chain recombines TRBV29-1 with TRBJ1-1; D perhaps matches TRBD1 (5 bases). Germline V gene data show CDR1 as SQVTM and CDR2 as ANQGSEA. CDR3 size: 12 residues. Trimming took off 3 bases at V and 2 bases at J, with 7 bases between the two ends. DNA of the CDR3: TGCAGCGTTGAGACAGACAACACTGAAGCTTTCTTT. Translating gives CSVETDNTEAFF.

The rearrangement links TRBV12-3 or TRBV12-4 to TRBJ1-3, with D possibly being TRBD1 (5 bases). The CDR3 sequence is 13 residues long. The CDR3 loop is CATRTGSGNTIYF. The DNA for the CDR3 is TGTGCTACCCGAACAGGCTCTGGAAACACCATATATTTT.